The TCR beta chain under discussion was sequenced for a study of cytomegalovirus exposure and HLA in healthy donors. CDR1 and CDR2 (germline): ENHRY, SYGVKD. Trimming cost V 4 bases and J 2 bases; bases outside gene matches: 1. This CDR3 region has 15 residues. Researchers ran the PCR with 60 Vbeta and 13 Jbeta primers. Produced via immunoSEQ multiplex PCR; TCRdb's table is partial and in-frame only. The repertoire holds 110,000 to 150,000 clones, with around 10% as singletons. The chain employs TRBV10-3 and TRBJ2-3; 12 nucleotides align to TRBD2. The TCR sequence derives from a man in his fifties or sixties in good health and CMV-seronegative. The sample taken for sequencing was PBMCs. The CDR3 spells CAISGTSGATDTQYF. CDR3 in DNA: TGTGCCATCAGTGGGACTAGCGGGGCCACAGATACGCAGTATTTT.